This TCR beta chain is from a study of OX40 agonist ivuxolimab in advanced cancers. General observations from the study: Expansion of clones was among the lowest in partial responders at 0.1-3.0 mg/kg.

Remarks on this clone: What it binds is unknown.

Assay: immunoSEQ multiplex PCR; the TCRdb copy retains only in-frame clones and omits some. Of roughly 36,000 clones detected, 84% appear once; the ten largest clones hold 1.5% to 2%. This specimen was CD4+ or CD8+ T cells sorted from blood, taken in a trial of the OX40 agonist ivuxolimab. This clonotype originated in an adult with an advanced solid tumor such as melanoma, head and neck, liver or kidney cancer.

This CDR3 is CASSYVWVNEQFF. In DNA form, the CDR3 reads TGTGCCAGCAGCTACGTTTGGGTGAATGAGCAGTTCTTC. The V call is TRBV11-2, the J call TRBJ2-1; D ambiguous. V was shortened by 4 bases and J by 7 bases, with 11 bases between the two germline ends. Germline CDR1 reads SGHAT; CDR2 reads FQNNGV. The CDR3 covers 13 residues.